This TCR beta chain appears in the sequencing data of a study of blood T cell repertoires in COVID-19. Study background: Acute and convalescent COVID-19 samples came from the United States, Italy and Spain.

The table came from immunoSEQ multiplex PCR; TCRdb's copy has only in-frame clones and leaves some out. The sample contains roughly 39,000 clones, 80% to 90% of which appear only once. The CDR3 runs 15 residues. The V segment lost 4 bases and the J segment 5 bases; nucleotides outside the gene matches: 6. Germline V lookup: CDR1 LNHDA, CDR2 SQIVND (reference sequence). V gene TRBV19 combines with J gene TRBJ1-1; 11 positions match TRBD1. Sample: peripheral blood. This clonotype was sampled from a man aged 25-45 years with active or convalescent COVID-19. The CDR3 reads CASSRRTGGRTEAFF. The DNA of the CDR3 is TGTGCCAGTAGTAGAAGGACAGGGGGCAGGACTGAAGCTTTCTTT.